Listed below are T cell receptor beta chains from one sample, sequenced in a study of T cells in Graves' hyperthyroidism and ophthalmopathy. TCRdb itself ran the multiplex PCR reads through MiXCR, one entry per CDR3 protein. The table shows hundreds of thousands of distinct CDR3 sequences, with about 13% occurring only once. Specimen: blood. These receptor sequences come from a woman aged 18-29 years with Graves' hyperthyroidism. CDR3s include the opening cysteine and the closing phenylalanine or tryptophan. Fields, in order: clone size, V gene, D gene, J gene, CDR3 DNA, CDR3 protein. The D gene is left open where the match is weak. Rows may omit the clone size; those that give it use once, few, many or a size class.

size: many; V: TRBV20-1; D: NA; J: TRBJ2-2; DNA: TGCAGTGCTAGGGAGGGGGCGCGCACCGGGGAGCTGTTTTTT; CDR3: CSAREGARTGELFF
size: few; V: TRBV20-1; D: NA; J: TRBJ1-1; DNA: TGCAGTGCTAGGGATACAAGGGCGGCCGGCACTGAAGCTTTCTTT; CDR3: CSARDTRAAGTEAFF
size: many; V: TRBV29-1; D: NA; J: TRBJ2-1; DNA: TGCAGCGCCCTGCGGGCCAGTAATGAGCAGTTCTTC; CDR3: CSALRASNEQFF
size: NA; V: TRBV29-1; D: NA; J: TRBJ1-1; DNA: TGCAGCGTTGAAGTAGGACGGGTGAACACTGAAGCTTTCTTT; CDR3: CSVEVGRVNTEAFF
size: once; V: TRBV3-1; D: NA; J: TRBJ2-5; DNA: TGTGCCAGCAGCCTGTCTGCCGTCCAAGAGACCCAGTACTTC; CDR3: CASSLSAVQETQYF
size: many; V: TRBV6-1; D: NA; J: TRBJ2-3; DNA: TGTGCCAGCAGCCCTATTGCCAGGTCAGATACGCAGTATTTT; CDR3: CASSPIARSDTQYF
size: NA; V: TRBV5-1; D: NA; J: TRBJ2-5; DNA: TGTGCCAGCAGCCCTTCTTTGAGACAAGAGACCCAGTACTTC; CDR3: CASSPSLRQETQYF
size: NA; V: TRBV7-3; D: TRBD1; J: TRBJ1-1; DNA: TGTGCCAGCAGCTTCGGGACAGGAGGGAACACTGAAGCTTTCTTT; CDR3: CASSFGTGGNTEAFF
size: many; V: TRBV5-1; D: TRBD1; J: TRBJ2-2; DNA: TGCGCCAGCAGCTTGGAGCAGGGGGTAATCGGATATACCGGGGAGCTGTTTTTT; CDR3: CASSLEQGVIGYTGELFF
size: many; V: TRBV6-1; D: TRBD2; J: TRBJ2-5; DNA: TGTGCCAGCGCCGGGACTAGCGGATGGAAGGAGACCCAGTACTTC; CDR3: CASAGTSGWKETQYF
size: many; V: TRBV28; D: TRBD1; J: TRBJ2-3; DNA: TGTGCCAGCAGTTCAGGACAGGTGACAGATACGCAGTATTTT; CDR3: CASSSGQVTDTQYF
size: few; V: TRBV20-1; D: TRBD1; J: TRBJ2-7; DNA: TGCAGTGCTAGAGGGGGGTTGAGAGGGACAGATACCTACGAGCAGTACTTC; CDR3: CSARGGLRGTDTYEQYF
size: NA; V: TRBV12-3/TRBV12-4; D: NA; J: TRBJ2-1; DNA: TGTGCCAGCAGTTTATCGGAACAGAATGAGCAGTTCTTC; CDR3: CASSLSEQNEQFF
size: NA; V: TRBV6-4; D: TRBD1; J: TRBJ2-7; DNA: TGTGCCAGCAGTCCCGAGAAGGGGGCATCCTACGAGCAGTACTTC; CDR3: CASSPEKGASYEQYF
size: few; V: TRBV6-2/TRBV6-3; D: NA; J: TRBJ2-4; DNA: TGTGCCAGCAGTGACCCGGGACGCAAGGGGAACATTCAGTACTTC; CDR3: CASSDPGRKGNIQYF
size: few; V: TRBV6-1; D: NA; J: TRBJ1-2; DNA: TGTGCCAGCAGAGACTTCGGCTATGGCTACACCTTC; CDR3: CASRDFGYGYTF